This TCR beta chain was captured in a study of a mutant IDH1 vaccine in newly diagnosed glioma. CDR3 length: 14 residues. Trimming shortened V by 6 bases and J by 2 bases, and 12 bases separated the two germline ends. CDR1 is KGHSH, CDR2 LQKENI, per germline. On this clone itself: Antigen: not known.

The method was immunoSEQ multiplex PCR; TCRdb's version includes in-frame clones alone and lacks a portion of them. This sample has tens of thousands of clones, with 70% to 85% found just once. The time point denotes: week 11, during vaccination. Topical imiquimod was applied with each vaccine dose, which held 300 ug of mutant IDH1 20-mer peptide. The donors had new WHO grade 3 or 4 astrocytomas; these were IDH1-mutant and ATRX-lost. The chain carries TRBV18 and TRBJ2-3; D unresolved. Sequenced here: PBMCs, sampled from a glioma patient whose treatment included an IDH1 peptide vaccine. This receptor was identified in a man in his forties with glioma. As DNA, the CDR3 is TGTGCCAGCTCTCCTCCGGTGGTCACAGATACGCAGTATTTT. Residues: CASSPPVVTDTQYF.